These T cell receptor beta chains were read from a single sample in a study of cytomegalovirus exposure and HLA in healthy donors. TCRdb's table, derived via immunoSEQ multiplex PCR, lists solely in-frame clones and lacks some. The table lists some 140,000 clones, approximately 82% of them singletons, with 30% in the top ten. Specimen: PBMCs. These receptors were collected from a man in his thirties or forties in good health and CMV-seropositive. CDR3s include the opening cysteine and the closing phenylalanine or tryptophan. A D gene is named only where the DNA matches it firmly. The listing skips clone size in some rows; elsewhere it reads once, few, many or a size class.

clone size	J gene	V gene	D gene	CDR3 protein	CDR3 DNA
-	TRBJ2-5	TRBV25-1	-	CASSLGLRGEETQYF	TGTGCCAGCAGTCTGGGACTCAGGGGGGAAGAGACCCAGTACTTC
-	TRBJ2-1	TRBV19	TRBD2	CASSMAGGYNEQFF	TGTGCCAGTAGTATGGCGGGAGGGTACAATGAGCAGTTCTTC
-	TRBJ1-5	TRBV18	-	CASSPLGQGTQPQHF	TGTGCCAGCTCACCACTGGGGCAGGGGACCCAGCCCCAGCATTTT
-	TRBJ2-1	TRBV4-3	TRBD2	CASSQSRGGLPNEQFF	TGCGCCAGCAGCCAATCGCGGGGGGGCCTTCCCAATGAGCAGTTCTTC
once	TRBJ1-2	TRBV7-2	-	CASREAANYGYTF	TGTGCCAGCAGGGAAGCAGCGAACTATGGCTACACCTTC
-	TRBJ1-2	TRBV11-2	TRBD1	CASSPGGTHYGYTF	TGTGCCAGCAGCCCAGGGGGGACCCACTATGGCTACACCTTC
-	TRBJ2-1	TRBV18	-	CASSPTRHNEQFF	TGTGCCAGCTCGCCGACTAGACACAATGAGCAGTTCTTC
-	TRBJ1-3	TRBV6-7	-	CASSYDGVPSGNTIYF	TGTGCCAGCAGTTACGACGGGGTTCCATCTGGAAACACCATATATTTT
-	TRBJ1-4	TRBV29-1	-	CSVPGPSHEKLFF	TGCAGCGTTCCGGGTCCGAGCCATGAAAAACTGTTTTTT
-	TRBJ1-1	TRBV7-2	TRBD1	CASSKQGLGNTEAFF	TGTGCCAGCAGCAAACAGGGGCTTGGGAACACTGAAGCTTTCTTT
-	TRBJ1-1	TRBV6-5	-	CASTPTDLGNTEAFF	TGTGCCAGCACTCCGACGGACTTGGGGAACACTGAAGCTTTCTTT
-	TRBJ2-3	TRBV5-1	-	CASSSPPTDTQYF	TGCGCCAGCAGCTCCCCCCCAACAGATACGCAGTATTTT
-	TRBJ2-5	TRBV2	-	CASSGNREETQYF	TGTGCCAGCAGTGGGAACAGGGAAGAGACCCAGTACTTC
-	TRBJ1-5	TRBV4-1	-	CASSQVGATEPQHF	TGCGCCAGCAGCCAAGTAGGGGCGACTGAGCCCCAGCATTTT
-	TRBJ2-5	TRBV27	TRBD1	CASSLLGQGERGKETQYF	TGTGCCAGCAGTTTACTGGGACAGGGCGAGCGGGGTAAAGAGACCCAGTACTTC
-	TRBJ2-1	TRBV7-2	TRBD1	CASSLGDRGLNNEQFF	TGTGCCAGCAGCTTAGGGGACAGGGGGCTAAACAATGAGCAGTTCTTC
-	TRBJ1-4	TRBV28	TRBD1	CASRGNRQGRANEKLFF	TGTGCCAGCAGAGGAAACCGACAGGGCAGGGCTAATGAAAAACTGTTTTTT
-	TRBJ2-7	TRBV14	-	CASSQVGYSIYEQYF	TGTGCCAGCAGCCAAGTTGGATACAGCATCTACGAGCAGTACTTC
once	TRBJ2-2	TRBV7-3	TRBD2	CASSRGLAANTGELFF	TGTGCCAGCAGCCGCGGACTAGCGGCGAACACCGGGGAGCTGTTTTTT
-	TRBJ1-2	TRBV7-9	TRBD1	CASSRWGTETPRNYGYTF	TGTGCCAGCAGCCGTTGGGGGACAGAGACACCCCGGAACTATGGCTACACCTTC
-	TRBJ2-7	TRBV10-3	-	CAISESFYEQYF	TGTGCCATCAGTGAGAGCTTCTACGAGCAGTACTTC
-	TRBJ2-5	TRBV14	TRBD1	CASSQVSGQGETQYF	TGTGCCAGCAGCCAAGTATCGGGACAGGGGGAGACCCAGTACTTC
-	TRBJ2-1	TRBV5-4	TRBD2	CASSRGVAGAHEQFF	TGTGCCAGCAGCCGGGGGGTAGCGGGAGCTCATGAGCAGTTCTTC
few	TRBJ1-1	TRBV5-5	-	CASSVHRSMNTEAFF	TGTGCCAGCAGCGTACACAGGAGCATGAACACTGAAGCTTTCTTT
many	TRBJ2-7	TRBV5-5	-	CASSLGLGDSSYEQYF	TGTGCCAGCAGCTTGGGTCTAGGGGACTCCTCCTACGAGCAGTACTTC
-	TRBJ1-1	TRBV6-5	-	CASSYSNGASTEAFF	TGTGCCAGCAGTTACTCGAATGGGGCGTCCACTGAAGCTTTCTTT
-	TRBJ2-7	TRBV5-1	-	CASSLAVEVYEQYF	TGCGCCAGCAGCTTGGCGGTAGAGGTCTACGAGCAGTACTTC